This T cell receptor (beta chain) was found in a study of blood T cell repertoires in COVID-19. The table came from immunoSEQ multiplex PCR; TCRdb's copy has only in-frame clones and leaves some out. The sample records 100,000 or so clones, 91% being singletons. With 4 bases removed from V and 3 bases from J, the gap between germline ends came to 25 bases. This CDR3 spans 18 amino acids. The V gene's germline CDR1 is KGHSH and CDR2 LQKENI. Sequenced material: peripheral blood. The chain is built from TRBV18 and TRBJ2-7, with a tentative D call TRBD1 (6 bases). This clonotype was obtained from a man younger than 35 with acute or convalescent COVID-19. This chain's CDR3 is CASSLVKTDRVASYEQYF. In DNA form, the CDR3 reads TGTGCCAGCTCACTCGTAAAAACGGACAGAGTTGCCAGCTACGAGCAGTACTTC.